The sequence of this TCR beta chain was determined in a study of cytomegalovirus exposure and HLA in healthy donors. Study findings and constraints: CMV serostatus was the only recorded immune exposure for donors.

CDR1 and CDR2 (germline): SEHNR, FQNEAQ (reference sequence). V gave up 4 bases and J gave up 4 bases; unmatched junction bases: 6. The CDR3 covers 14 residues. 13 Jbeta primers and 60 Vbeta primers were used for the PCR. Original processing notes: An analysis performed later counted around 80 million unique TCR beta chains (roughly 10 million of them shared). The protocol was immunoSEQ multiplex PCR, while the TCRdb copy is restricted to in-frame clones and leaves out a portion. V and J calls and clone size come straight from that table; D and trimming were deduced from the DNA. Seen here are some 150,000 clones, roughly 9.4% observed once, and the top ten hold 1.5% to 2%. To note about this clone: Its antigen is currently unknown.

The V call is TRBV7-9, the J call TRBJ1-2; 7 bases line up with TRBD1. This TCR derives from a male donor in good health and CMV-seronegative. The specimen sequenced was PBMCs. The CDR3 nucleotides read TGTGCCAGCAGCTCCCCGGCAGGGGGCTATGGCTACACCTTC. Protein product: CASSSPAGGYGYTF. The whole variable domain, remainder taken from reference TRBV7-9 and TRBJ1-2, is DTGVSQNPRHKITKRGQNVTFRCDPISEHNRLYWYRQTLGQGPEFLTYFQNEAQLEKSRLLSDRFSAERPKGSFSTLEIQRTEQGDSAMYLCASSSPAGGYGYTFGSGTRLTVV.